Sequencing of this TCR beta chain was carried out in a study of vaccination and CD4 T cells after COVID-19. Study overall: Every culture used as a control got a CEFX pool, an HIV-1 Nef pool, or no peptide.

Overall study findings and caveats: Among reactive clones from convalescent patients, a median roughly 88% appeared only post-vaccination.

Described treatment: approximately nine-day PBMC culture with coronavirus spike peptide pools or control peptides (ViraFEST assay). Gathered ahead of the COVID-19 pandemic (2011-2018) were the CD4+ T cells of the unexposed donor. TCR sequencing followed the expansion of antigen-specific T cells with peptide pools in ViraFEST. Probing of unexposed-donor CD4+ T cells with SARS-CoV-2 S/N and four cold-coronavirus spikes was done, cells permitting. Researchers used the Oncomine TCR Beta short-read assay to sequence DNA from cultured CD4+ T cells. Each CDR3 protein is one row after TCRdb ran MiXCR on the PCR reads. Among approximately 6,700 distinct CDR3 sequences, just under 40% were seen once, and the ten largest hold 22%. In regard to this clonotype: Its antigen is as yet unknown.

CDR1 and CDR2 (germline): DFQATT, SNEGSKA (reference sequence). CDR3 size: 10 residues. Trimming cost V 6 bases and J 11 bases, with 12 bases left between them. This chain links TRBV20-1 with TRBJ2-3; D may be TRBD1 (6 bases). This receptor was taken from a human donor in good health. Sequencing used CD4+ T cells from blood, cultured in vitro. CDR3 nucleotides: TGCAGTGCGTTGGACAGAAAGCAGTATTTT. Protein sequence: CSALDRKQYF.